The 20 T cell receptor beta chains given below trace back to one sample, sequenced in a study of cytomegalovirus exposure and HLA in healthy donors. In the PCR, 60 Vbeta and 13 Jbeta primers were used. Data came from immunoSEQ multiplex PCR; TCRdb stores just in-frame clones and leaves some out. The sample lists some 160,000 clones, approximately 68% occurring once. Sequencing was performed on PBMCs. Receptors originate from a man in his forties or fifties in good health and CMV-seronegative.

The chain couples TRBV6-1 to TRBJ2-7, with 7 bases that match TRBD2. The CDR3 consists of 15 residues. The germline V gene has CDR1 MNHNS and CDR2 SASEGT. V lost 6 bases to trimming and J lost 2 bases; unmatched junction nucleotides: 10. The CDR3 DNA reads TGTGCCAGCAGGGCTGAAGCGGGACCGACCTACGAGCAGTACTTC. Encoded protein: CASRAEAGPTYEQYF.

This clone was seen a handful of times. Here the CDR3 DNA reads TGCGCCAGCAGCTTGGAGCCTAGCGGGGGCACAGATACGCAGTATTTT. Its translation: CASSLEPSGGTDTQYF. This chain links TRBV5-1 with TRBJ2-3; TRBD2 matches 9 bases. V was clipped by 0 bases and J by 1 base; unmatched bases: 3. The CDR3 has 16 amino acids. The germline CDR1 and CDR2 sequences are SGHRS and YFSETQ.

This clone has a single count. J is TRBJ1-5 and V is TRBV10-1, with 7 bases fitting TRBD1. CDR1 and CDR2 from the germline V gene are WNHNN and SYGVQD (reference sequence). This CDR3 spans 16 amino acids. After removal of 8 bases from V and 6 bases from J, the junction contained 16 bases not matched to a gene. CDR3 protein: CASSSPAGGFGQPQHF. DNA for the CDR3: TGCGCCAGCTCGTCTCCGGCAGGGGGGTTTGGTCAGCCCCAGCATTTT.

This chain links TRBV10-1 with TRBJ2-7, with D unclear. Germline V gene data show CDR1 as WNHNN and CDR2 as SYGVQD (reference sequence). This CDR3 has 15 residues. Trimming removed 6 bases at V and 3 bases at J, with 18 bases between. The CDR3 bases are TGCGCCAGCAGGTCCCGTCGGGTCGTTTACTACGAGCAGTACTTC. Encoded protein: CASRSRRVVYYEQYF.

As concerns this clone: At one end the junction does not follow the germline gene, possibly because of a read error. The genes are TRBV5-4 and TRBJ2-1, with D perhaps matching TRBD1 (5 bases). Per the germline V gene, CDR1 is SGHNT and CDR2 is YYREEE (reference sequence). The length of the CDR3 is 13 residues. In nucleotides, the CDR3 is TGTGCCAGCAGCTCCGGGCCCCGGGCAGGGCTCCTCTTC. It encodes CASSSGPRAGLLF.

The J gene is TRBJ1-1, the V gene TRBV6-1; 8 positions agree with TRBD1. J lost 0 bases, V lost 2 bases, and 5 bases had no gene match. In germline, CDR1 is MNHNS, CDR2 SASEGT. The CDR3 is 16 amino acids. CDR3: CASSESRGRMNTEAFF. CDR3 DNA: TGTGCCAGCAGTGAAAGCAGGGGGCGCATGAACACTGAAGCTTTCTTT.

This chain joins TRBV10-3 and TRBJ2-1, with no clear D. Trimming shortened V by 0 bases and J by 1 base, and 7 bases separated the two germline ends. The length of the CDR3 is 15 residues. Germline CDR1 reads ENHRY; CDR2 reads SYGVKD. In DNA, the CDR3 is TGTGCCATCAGTGAGTCGATCGGTTCCTACAATGAGCAGTTCTTC. Its translation: CAISESIGSYNEQFF.

This chain uses TRBV5-1 with TRBJ1-6, with D unclear. CDR1 is SGHRS, CDR2 YFSETQ, per germline. This CDR3 comprises 16 residues. Trimming cost V 0 bases and J 5 bases, with 12 bases left between them. Here the CDR3 reads CASSLAFSVNNSPLHF. The CDR3, as DNA: TGCGCCAGCAGCTTGGCTTTCTCGGTGAATAATTCACCCCTCCACTTT.

In this sample, this clone turned up a few times. The chain recombines TRBV9 with TRBJ1-2, with D perhaps matching TRBD1 (5 bases). The V gene lost 6 bases and the J gene lost 3 bases, with 18 bases spanning the gap. The CDR3 has 15 residues. The germline V gene encodes CDR1 SGDLS and CDR2 YYNGEE. The DNA for the CDR3 is TGTGCCAGCAACCCAACTGGGGGGTCCTACTATGGCTACACCTTC. The encoded protein is CASNPTGGSYYGYTF.

The rearrangement uses TRBV13 and TRBJ1-2, with D unclear. The CDR3 covers 14 residues. Germline V CDR1 and CDR2: PRHDT, FYEKMQ (reference sequence). Trimming pared 5 bases from V and 1 base from J, leaving 11 bases between. Here the CDR3 DNA reads TGTGCCAGCAGCCCAATCGATAGTAACTATGGCTACACCTTC. Translated, it gives CASSPIDSNYGYTF.

J is TRBJ2-2 and V is TRBV5-1, with D unresolved. The V gene lost 0 bases and the J gene lost 3 bases, with 9 bases spanning the gap. Per the germline V gene, CDR1 is SGHRS and CDR2 is YFSETQ. CDR3 length: 15 residues. The CDR3 sequence: CASSLVVTDTGELFF. DNA for the CDR3: TGCGCCAGCAGCTTGGTTGTTACAGACACCGGGGAGCTGTTTTTT. Combining the CDR3 with reference TRBV5-1 and TRBJ2-2 gives the whole variable domain KAGVTQTPRYLIKTRGQQVTLSCSPISGHRSVSWYQQTPGQGLQFLFEYFSETQRNKGNFPGRFSGRQFSNSRSEMNVSTLELGDSALYLCASSLVVTDTGELFFGEGSRLTVL.

CDR3 bases: TGTGCCAGCAGCTTACTCGCAAGAGACACAGATACGCAGTATTTT. Translated, it gives CASSLLARDTDTQYF. The rearrangement joins TRBV7-9 to TRBJ2-3; no firm D call. The CDR3 has 15 residues. Trimming pared 2 bases from V and 2 bases from J, leaving 11 bases between. Germline V gene data show CDR1 as SEHNR and CDR2 as FQNEAQ (reference sequence).

The chain links TRBV10-3 to TRBJ1-1; maybe TRBD1 (5 bases). This CDR3 contains 11 residues. The V end lost 7 bases, the J end lost 7 bases, and 10 bases lay between the germline ends. The germline V gene encodes CDR1 ENHRY and CDR2 SYGVKD. The CDR3: CAITQGGEAFF. As DNA, the CDR3 is TGTGCCATCACCCAGGGAGGTGAAGCTTTCTTT.

The chain uses TRBV2 and TRBJ1-1, with TRBD1 matching over 8 bases. The CDR3 has 14 residues. V lost 8 bases, J lost 5 bases, and 10 bases stayed unmatched. The germline CDR1 and CDR2 sequences are SNHLY and FYNNEI. CDR3 loop: CASGGWTGTTEAFF. In DNA, the CDR3 is TGTGCCAGCGGAGGGTGGACAGGGACGACTGAAGCTTTCTTT.

The chain recombines TRBV7-2 with TRBJ2-7, with D tentatively TRBD1 (5 bases). Deletions cut 3 bases from V and 6 bases from J, with 9 bases between. In germline, CDR1 is SGHTA, CDR2 FQGNSA. The length of the CDR3 is 12 residues. The CDR3 protein is CASSLKGSEQYF. CDR3 coding DNA: TGTGCCAGCAGCTTGAAGGGGTCCGAGCAGTACTTC. The variable domain in full, completed from reference TRBV7-2 and TRBJ2-7, reads GAGVSQSPSNKVTEKGKDVELRCDPISGHTALYWYRQSLGQGLEFLIYFQGNSAPDKSGLPSDRFSAERTGGSVSTLTIQRTQQEDSAVYLCASSLKGSEQYFGPGTRLTVT.

The chain recombines TRBV6-4 with TRBJ2-1; TRBD2 matches 9 bases. The CDR3 consists of 15 residues. Germline CDR1 and CDR2: MRHNA and SNTAGT. Trimming removed 2 bases from V and 12 bases from J; junction bases left unmatched: 11. Here the CDR3 reads CASSDRGSGSRVQFF. DNA of the CDR3: TGTGCCAGCAGTGACCGTGGTAGCGGGAGTAGGGTGCAGTTCTTC.

Only a few counts were recorded for this clone. The genes are TRBV6-5 and TRBJ1-3, with D hard to call. With 8 bases removed from V and 4 bases from J, the gap between germline ends came to 12 bases. Germline CDR1 reads MNHEY; CDR2 reads SVGAGI. This CDR3 region has 13 residues. Here the CDR3 reads CASLEGVGNTIYF. The CDR3 DNA reads TGTGCCAGCCTGGAGGGCGTCGGAAACACCATATATTTT.

The DNA for the CDR3 is TGTGCCAGCAAAGAGGGTGTGTCAGTTAAAGGCTACACCTTC. It specifies CASKEGVSVKGYTF. The chain has TRBV2 and TRBJ1-2; D is unresolved. There are 14 residues in the CDR3. Germline lookup yields CDR1 SNHLY and CDR2 FYNNEI. V was cut by 7 bases and J by 8 bases, with 20 bases left in between.

Only one count was recorded for this clone. The rearrangement links TRBV28 to TRBJ2-7; TRBD1 aligns across 7 bases. CDR3 length: 13 residues. Losses at the gene ends were 7 bases for V and 4 bases for J; bases not matched to a gene: 7. From germline, CDR1 is MDHEN and CDR2 SYDVKM. As DNA, the CDR3 is TGTGCCAGCATTCCGAGGGGGCTTTACGAGCAGTACTTC. Amino acid sequence: CASIPRGLYEQYF. Full variable domain (rest looked up from reference TRBV28 and TRBJ2-7): DVKVTQSSRYLVKRTGEKVFLECVQDMDHENMFWYRQDPGLGLRLIYFSYDVKMKEKGDIPEGYSVSREKKERFSLILESASTNQTSMYLCASIPRGLYEQYFGPGTRLTVT.

The chain has TRBV6-4 and TRBJ2-1; tentative D call: TRBD2 (5 bases). The germline CDR1 and CDR2 sequences are MRHNA and SNTAGT. This CDR3 is 14 amino acids long. Trimming cost V 0 bases and J 7 bases, with 10 bases left between them. The CDR3 reads CASSDSGGRNEQFF. Written as DNA, the CDR3 is TGTGCCAGCAGTGACTCAGGAGGCAGGAATGAGCAGTTCTTC.